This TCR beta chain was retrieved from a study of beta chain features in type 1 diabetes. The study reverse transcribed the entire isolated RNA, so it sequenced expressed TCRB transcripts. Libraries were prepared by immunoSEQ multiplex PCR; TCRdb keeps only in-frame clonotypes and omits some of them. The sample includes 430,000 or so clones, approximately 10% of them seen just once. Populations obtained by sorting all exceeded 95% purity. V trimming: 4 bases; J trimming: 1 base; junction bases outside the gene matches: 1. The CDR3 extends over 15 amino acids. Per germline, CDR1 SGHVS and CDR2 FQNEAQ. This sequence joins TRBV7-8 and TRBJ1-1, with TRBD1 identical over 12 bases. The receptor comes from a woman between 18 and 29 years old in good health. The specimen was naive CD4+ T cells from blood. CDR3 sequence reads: CASSWGQGANTEAFF. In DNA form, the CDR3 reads TGTGCCAGCAGCTGGGGACAGGGGGCGAACACTGAAGCTTTCTTT.